Listed below are T cell receptor beta chains from one sample, sequenced in a study of blood T cell repertoires in COVID-19. The repertoire was sequenced with immunoSEQ multiplex PCR; TCRdb's copy has only in-frame clones and lacks some. Altogether approximately 160,000 clones are present, about 85% being singletons, with the ten largest covering about 1.2%. What was sequenced was peripheral blood. The receptors shown here come from a man in his fifties or sixties who had recovered from COVID-19. Each CDR3 is given with its conserved first and last residue. The D gene is left open where the match is weak. Expanded clones are given a class, and other clones once, few, many or no size at all.

. 14 TRBJ1-1 few TRBV18 CASSPSGGNTEAFF TGTGCCAGCTCACCAAGTGGCGGGAACACTGAAGCTTTCTTT
. 15 TRBJ1-4 . TRBV19 CASKQGLATNEKLFF TGTGCCAGTAAGCAGGGACTTGCAACTAATGAAAAACTGTTTTTT
TRBD1 14 TRBJ1-1 . TRBV6-5 CASSLRGENTEAFF TGTGCCAGCAGTCTCAGGGGGGAGAACACTGAAGCTTTCTTT
. 16 TRBJ1-6 . TRBV5-4 CASSLDPGGKDSPLHF TGTGCCAGCAGCTTGGACCCGGGGGGGAAGGATTCACCCCTCCACTTT
. 11 TRBJ1-2 . TRBV5-4 CASSLQGYYTF TGTGCCAGCAGCTTGCAGGGGTACTACACCTTC
. 15 TRBJ1-6 few TRBV6-5 CASTPSDRQNSPLHF TGTGCCAGCACCCCTTCAGACAGACAGAATTCACCCCTCCACTTT
TRBD1 16 TRBJ2-2 . TRBV11-1 CASSPRVRGQGGELFF TGTGCCAGCAGCCCCCGTGTCAGGGGGCAAGGCGGGGAGCTGTTTTTT
. 16 TRBJ1-5 . TRBV7-3 CASSLAFPRGGQPQHF TGTGCCAGCAGCTTAGCTTTTCCGCGGGGTGGACAGCCCCAGCATTTT
TRBD2 15 TRBJ2-5 . TRBV18 CASSPTLAVQETQYF TGTGCCAGCTCACCCACACTAGCGGTCCAAGAGACCCAGTACTTC
TRBD1 14 TRBJ1-5 . TRBV5-5 CASSKGQGERAQHF TGTGCCAGCAGCAAAGGACAGGGGGAAAGGGCCCAGCATTTT
. 15 TRBJ2-2 once TRBV25-1 CASSVTGRNTGELFF TGTGCCAGCAGTGTTACAGGGCGAAACACCGGGGAGCTGTTTTTT
TRBD2 18 TRBJ2-5 few TRBV7-6 CASSLVRLAGGRQETQYF TGTGCCAGCAGCTTAGTCCGGCTAGCGGGGGGGCGGCAAGAGACCCAGTACTTC
TRBD1 17 TRBJ2-2 . TRBV7-3 CASSLTAPGQSTGELFF TGTGCCAGCAGCTTAACGGCACCGGGACAGTCTACCGGGGAGCTGTTTTTT
. 13 TRBJ1-2 . TRBV12-3/TRBV12-4 CASSFMAGRGYTF TGTGCCAGCAGTTTTATGGCAGGGCGTGGCTACACCTTC
TRBD2 16 TRBJ2-3 . TRBV7-7 CASSLGAGGLGDTQYF TGTGCTAGCAGCTTAGGAGCGGGGGGGCTTGGAGATACGCAGTATTTT
. 11 TRBJ1-1 . TRBV20-1 CSAYDQIEAFF TGCAGTGCGTATGATCAGATTGAAGCTTTCTTT
TRBD1 15 TRBJ1-4 . TRBV6-5 CASSADRGRGEKLFF TGTGCCAGCAGCGCTGACAGGGGCCGGGGTGAAAAACTGTTTTTT
TRBD1 15 TRBJ2-3 . TRBV18 CASSQSRGRVDTQYF TGTGCCAGCTCACAAAGTAGGGGGCGCGTAGATACGCAGTATTTT
TRBD2 14 TRBJ2-7 . TRBV19 CASRARASGYEQYF TGTGCCAGCCGAGCCCGGGCTAGCGGCTACGAGCAGTACTTC
TRBD1 17 TRBJ1-2 . TRBV4-2 CASSQTRQGSKNYGYTF TGTGCCAGCAGCCAAACAAGACAGGGCAGCAAGAACTATGGCTACACCTTC
TRBD1 17 TRBJ2-7 . TRBV5-1 CASSFAYPGQGVNEQYF TGCGCCAGCAGCTTCGCCTATCCGGGACAGGGGGTGAACGAGCAGTACTTC
. 12 TRBJ1-5 many TRBV2 CASSEAREPQHF TGTGCCAGCAGTGAAGCGCGGGAGCCCCAGCATTTT
. 13 TRBJ2-1 . TRBV7-9 CASSPGRSNEQFF TGTGCCAGCAGCCCTGGGAGGTCCAATGAGCAGTTCTTC
TRBD1 17 TRBJ2-2 once TRBV4-3 CASSQAQGAGSTGELFF TGCGCCAGCAGCCAAGCACAGGGGGCTGGTAGCACCGGGGAGCTGTTTTTT
. 15 TRBJ2-7 . TRBV6-1 CASSDGSASSYEQYF TGTGCCAGCAGTGATGGTTCCGCGAGCTCCTACGAGCAGTACTTC
. 14 TRBJ1-6 . TRBV3-1/TRBV3-2 CASSQIQVDSPLHF TGTGCCAGCAGCCAAATACAGGTGGATTCACCCCTCCACTTT
TRBD2 15 TRBJ2-2 . TRBV5-4 CASRGETLATGELFF TGTGCCAGCCGGGGGGAGACGTTGGCCACCGGGGAGCTGTTTTTT
. 12 TRBJ2-3 . TRBV6-6 CASKHFMATQYF TGTGCCAGCAAACATTTCATGGCTACGCAGTATTTT
TRBD1 14 TRBJ1-2 few TRBV11-3 CASSLAGTEYGYTF TGTGCCAGCAGCCTAGCCGGGACAGAGTATGGCTACACCTTC
. 15 TRBJ2-2 . TRBV10-3 CAISESHSAIGELFF TGTGCCATCAGTGAGTCCCACAGTGCTATTGGGGAGCTGTTTTTT
TRBD1 17 TRBJ1-2 . TRBV15 CATSRDEDRGANYGYTF TGTGCCACCAGCAGAGATGAGGACAGGGGAGCTAACTATGGCTACACCTTC
. 12 TRBJ1-2 . TRBV7-9 CASSLYSYGYTF TGTGCCAGCAGCTTATACTCCTATGGCTACACCTTC
. 14 TRBJ1-5 . TRBV6-5 CASNGRGVDQPQHF TGTGCCAGCAACGGGAGAGGGGTTGATCAGCCCCAGCATTTT
. 10 TRBJ1-1 . TRBV29-1 CSASHTEAFF TGCAGCGCCTCCCACACTGAAGCTTTCTTT
. 15 TRBJ1-6 . TRBV27 CASGINRDGPSPLHF TGTGCCAGCGGGATCAACAGGGACGGGCCCTCGCCCCTCCACTTT
. 15 TRBJ1-6 . TRBV2 CASSVNFQGNSPLHF TGTGCCAGCAGTGTTAATTTTCAGGGGAATTCACCCCTCCACTTT
TRBD1 14 TRBJ1-1 . TRBV5-1 CASSLRQGETEAFF TGCGCCAGCAGCTTACGACAGGGAGAGACTGAAGCTTTCTTT
TRBD1 15 TRBJ1-2 . TRBV3-1/TRBV3-2 CASSQIWDRENGYTF TGTGCCAGCAGCCAAATCTGGGACAGGGAGAATGGCTACACCTTC